The rows below give T cell receptor beta chains drawn from one sample of a study of cytomegalovirus exposure and HLA in healthy donors. This table comes from immunoSEQ multiplex PCR, and its TCRdb copy is limited to in-frame clones, with some not included. The table records 150,000 or so clones, approximately 85% of them present only once. The specimen sequenced was PBMCs. Source of these receptors: a man younger than 35 in good health and CMV-seropositive. Each CDR3 is given with its conserved first and last residue. The order of the fields is clone size, D gene, V gene, J gene, CDR3 DNA, CDR3 protein. A D gene is named only where the DNA matches it firmly. The listing skips clone size in some rows; elsewhere it reads once, few, many or a size class.

once	-	TRBV6-1	TRBJ2-5	TGTGCCACCGTGACTAACGCAGAGACCCAGTACTTC	CATVTNAETQYF
-	TRBD1	TRBV19	TRBJ2-4	TGTGCCAGTAGTATAGCACCGGGACAGGCAAACATTCAGTACTTC	CASSIAPGQANIQYF
-	-	TRBV5-1	TRBJ1-1	TGCGCCAGCAGCTTGGGGGGAGGGCCCTTAAGAGCTTTCTTT	CASSLGGGPLRAFF
-	-	TRBV14	TRBJ2-2	TGTGCCAGCAGCCACCCCGTTGATAGCACCGGGGAGCTGTTTTTT	CASSHPVDSTGELFF
few	-	TRBV5-5	TRBJ1-1	TGTGCCAGCAGCTTGGCTCGGGGGTTAGTCACTGAAGCTTTCTTT	CASSLARGLVTEAFF
-	TRBD1	TRBV5-1	TRBJ2-3	TGCGCCAGCAGCCAGGACAGGCGGGTAGATACGCAGTATTTT	CASSQDRRVDTQYF
-	-	TRBV5-1	TRBJ1-1	TGCGCCAGCAGCCGACCGGGGGGGCCCACGAACACTGAAGCTTTCTTT	CASSRPGGPTNTEAFF
-	TRBD2	TRBV2	TRBJ2-7	TGTGCCAGCAGTGAAGAGTCAGGGCTGGGGGGGGAGCAGTACTTC	CASSEESGLGGEQYF
-	TRBD1	TRBV29-1	TRBJ1-6	TGCAGCGTCGATACAGGGGGCGAGGGCTCACCCCTCCACTTT	CSVDTGGEGSPLHF
-	TRBD1	TRBV10-3	TRBJ1-4	TGTGCCATCAGTGAAGGGGGGACAGGGGAGGCTAATGAAAAACTGTTTTTT	CAISEGGTGEANEKLFF
-	TRBD2	TRBV13	TRBJ2-1	TGTGCCAGCAGCCTCTTCGGACTAGAAACATACAATGAGCAGTTCTTC	CASSLFGLETYNEQFF
-	-	TRBV30	TRBJ1-1	TGTGCCTTGACCGGTGGGGGGTCGAGGACTGAAGCTTTCTTT	CALTGGGSRTEAFF
-	-	TRBV19	TRBJ2-2	TGTGCCAGTAGTTCACAGGGAGACTCCGGGGAGCTGTTTTTT	CASSSQGDSGELFF
few	-	TRBV9	TRBJ1-4	TGTGCCAGCCCCGGTGCGGTTGGGGAAAAACTGTTTTTT	CASPGAVGEKLFF
-	-	TRBV2	TRBJ2-7	TGTGCCAGCAGACGCGGAGCCTACGAGCAGTACTTC	CASRRGAYEQYF
-	TRBD1	TRBV4-1	TRBJ2-3	TGCGCCAGCAGCCAAGGACAGGGGGAGGCAGATACGCAGTATTTT	CASSQGQGEADTQYF
-	-	TRBV7-3	TRBJ1-2	TGTGCCAGCAGCTTAGGCCCCTTCACAGATCCCGCCTATGGCTACACCTTC	CASSLGPFTDPAYGYTF
-	-	TRBV19	TRBJ2-4	TGTGCCAGTAGGCGCGAGGGCGGGAACATTCAGTACTTC	CASRREGGNIQYF
-	TRBD2	TRBV4-3	TRBJ2-2	TGCGCCAGCAGCCAAACTAGCGGGGGGGCAAACACCGGGGAGCTGTTTTTT	CASSQTSGGANTGELFF
-	-	TRBV29-1	TRBJ1-1	TGCAGCGTTGACTTCTGGAACACTGAAGCTTTCTTT	CSVDFWNTEAFF
once	TRBD2	TRBV14	TRBJ2-3	TGTGCCAGCAGCCTGACTAGCGGGGGGGCAGATACGCAGTATTTT	CASSLTSGGADTQYF
-	TRBD1	TRBV5-4	TRBJ2-1	TGTGCCACCATACCGGGACAGGGATACAATGAGCAGTTCTTC	CATIPGQGYNEQFF
-	TRBD1	TRBV7-6	TRBJ2-7	TGTGCCAGCAGCCCCTCGCAGGGGGCGCTTTTCGAGCAGTACTTC	CASSPSQGALFEQYF
-	TRBD2	TRBV4-1	TRBJ2-3	TGCGCCAGCAGCCAAGTATTTCGGCGGGGGGGCCCAGATACGCAGTATTTT	CASSQVFRRGGPDTQYF
-	-	TRBV4-1	TRBJ2-7	TGCGCCAGCAGCCAAACCGGCACAGCAGACTACGAGCAGTACTTC	CASSQTGTADYEQYF
-	-	TRBV27	TRBJ1-2	TGTGCCAGCAGTTTTGGGGCAGTCTATGGCTACACCTTC	CASSFGAVYGYTF
-	TRBD2	TRBV10-1	TRBJ2-3	TGCGCCAGCAGTGAGCGACTAGCACCTCTCACAGATACGCAGTATTTT	CASSERLAPLTDTQYF
-	-	TRBV5-5	TRBJ1-1	TGTGCCAGCAGCTTCACAGGCCATCTGAACACTGAAGCTTTCTTT	CASSFTGHLNTEAFF
-	TRBD2	TRBV27	TRBJ2-3	TGTGCCAGCAGTCGAGAATTAGCGGGGGGCACAGATACGCAGTATTTT	CASSRELAGGTDTQYF